This T cell receptor (beta chain) was identified in a study of T cells in Graves' hyperthyroidism and ophthalmopathy. Germline V gives CDR1 SNHLY, CDR2 FYNNEI. Trimming pared 4 bases from V and 8 bases from J, leaving 20 bases between. The CDR3 sequence is 15 residues long. Study conclusions and caveats: Most expanded thyroid clonotypes above 0.001 also appeared in blood.

Amplification of TCR beta CDR3 regions used RNA as the template. First-round RT-PCR of the TCR CDR3 relied on the HTBI primer set. TCRdb itself ran the multiplex PCR reads through MiXCR, one entry per CDR3 protein. The sample holds about 740,000 distinct CDR3 sequences; 14% are singletons and the top ten take about a tenth. Worth noting for this clonotype: Its antigen is currently unknown.

Hyperthyroidism patients were newly diagnosed, had disease duration under 2 months, and were aged 18 to 65 years. Patients showing uncontrolled infection, other autoimmune disease, pregnancy or lactation were ineligible. The source of the PBMCs was 10 ml of fresh peripheral blood. The TCR was taken from a woman between 18 and 29 years old with Graves' hyperthyroidism. V is TRBV2 and J is TRBJ1-1; tentative D call: TRBD1 (6 bases). The sequencing input was blood. Here the CDR3 DNA reads TGTGCCAGCAGTGGGACAGCGAAGAACCCCGAGGAAGCTTTCTTT. Translating gives CASSGTAKNPEEAFF. The whole variable domain, remainder taken from reference TRBV2 and TRBJ1-1, is EPEVTQTPSHQVTQMGQEVILRCVPISNHLYFYWYRQILGQKVEFLVSFYNNEISEKSEIFDDQFSVERPDGSNFTLKIRSTKLEDSAMYFCASSGTAKNPEEAFFGQGTRLTVV.